This TCR beta chain was profiled in a study of T cell repertoires in aging, cancer and after chemotherapy. CDR1 LNHNV and CDR2 YYDKDF come from the germline V gene (reference sequence). The CDR3 consists of 14 residues. V lost 8 bases and J lost 8; bases outside the gene matches: 11. Study outcomes and limitations: These repertoire data do not allow conclusions about immunological memory after chemotherapy.

TRB rearrangements spanning V, D and J were amplified using mixed TRB-A/B primers. TCRdb re-called the multiplex PCR reads through MiXCR, storing one row per CDR3 protein. This table has about 9,200 distinct CDR3 sequences, approximately 33% appearing once. On this clonotype: What it recognizes is unknown.

TCR beta rearrangements were amplified from peripheral blood genomic DNA. The TCR originated in a human donor in good health. The donor label of this sample is uncertain. The sequenced sample was blood. The genes are TRBV15 and TRBJ2-1, with 8 bases fitting TRBD2. The DNA of the CDR3 is TGTGCCACCGGGCGGGGGGACCTCTCCGATGAGCAGTTCTTC. Protein: CATGRGDLSDEQFF. Full variable domain (remainder filled in from reference TRBV15 and TRBJ2-1): DAMVIQNPRYQVTQFGKPVTLSCSQTLNHNVMYWYQQKSSQAPKLLFHYYDKDFNNEADTPDNFQSRRPNTSFCFLDIRSPGLGDTAMYLCATGRGDLSDEQFFGPGTRLTVL.